This entry describes one T cell receptor beta chain. Alongside a J-beta primer mix, a sample-barcoded 5' primer served in a second PCR lasting roughly 6 to 11 cycles. Via MiXCR, TCRdb re-called the 5' RACE reads, giving one row per CDR3 protein. The table records 600,000 to 1,000,000 distinct CDR3 sequences, roughly 25% of them present only once. The record originates from a study of blood T cells in healthy people across ages. Germline-derived CDR1 and CDR2 are SEHNR and FQNEAQ (reference sequence). The CDR3 has 14 amino acids. The V gene lost 3 bases and the J gene lost 3 bases, with 11 bases spanning the gap. Another study also made use of these data, one on T cells of mothers and their children.

Sequencing was carried out using blood. This receptor was identified in a boy aged 5-17 years in good health. The rearrangement uses TRBV7-9 and TRBJ1-1; D gene ambiguous. The CDR3 coding sequence is TGTGCCAGCAGCTTCAGCGGGCTCGACACTGAAGCTTTCTTT. It is translated as CASSFSGLDTEAFF. The complete variable domain, with remaining parts taken from reference TRBV7-9 and TRBJ1-1, reads DTGVSQNPRHKITKRGQNVTFRCDPISEHNRLYWYRQTLGQGPEFLTYFQNEAQLEKSRLLSDRFSAERPKGSFSTLEIQRTEQGDSAMYLCASSFSGLDTEAFFGQGTRLTVV.